This TCR beta chain was obtained from a study of identical twins. Study-wide results and limits: Zero-insertion analyses might be partly confounded by invariant T cells like MAIT and iNKT. Beta clonotypes that were abundant in cord blood contained fewer insertions, a pattern absent from memory repertoires.

Germline values: CDR1 SGHDN, CDR2 FVKESK. V shed 5 bases and J 1 base; nucleotides not matched to a gene: 4. The CDR3 length is 16 residues. From the 5' RACE reads, TCRdb called clonotypes with MiXCR, one entry per CDR3 protein. The sample yields about 150,000 distinct CDR3 sequences, under 4.5% seen once. The table lists this clonotype with a few counts. Its antigen is currently unknown. The clonotype comes from a man aged 18 to 35 in good health. The specimen was memory T cells sorted from blood. This chain connects TRBV14 to TRBJ2-2; 10 bases are shared with TRBD1. Here the CDR3 DNA reads TGTGCCAGCAGCTTCCGGGACAGGGGGAACACCGGGGAGCTGTTTTTT. Translating gives CASSFRDRGNTGELFF.